The 10 T cell receptor beta chains below come from one sample, sequenced in a study of T cells in Graves' hyperthyroidism and ophthalmopathy. Amplification targeted TCR beta CDR3 regions from RNA transcripts. A set of HTBI primers served as the primers for a first-round RT-PCR of the TCR CDR3. TCRdb ran MiXCR on the multiplex PCR reads and lists one entry per CDR3 protein. Among 800,000 or so distinct CDR3 sequences, 38% were seen once, and the ten largest hold roughly 8.3%. Sequencing was carried out using blood. These receptors were taken from a man aged 18 to 30 with Graves' hyperthyroidism.

On this clonotype itself: A much more abundant neighbour one base away suggests this may be a read error. V is TRBV29-1 and J is TRBJ2-7; 11 bases line up with TRBD1. V lost 5 bases to trimming and J lost 3 bases; unmatched junction nucleotides: 3. The V gene's germline CDR1 is SQVTM and CDR2 ANQGSEA. There are 13 residues in the CDR3. The DNA for the CDR3 is TGCAGCGTTTCCGGGACAGGGGGCTACGAGCAGTACTTC. Protein product: CSVSGTGGYEQYF.

The chain has TRBV10-3 and TRBJ2-3; 10 positions agree with TRBD2. The CDR3 loop spans 14 amino acids. Germline lookup yields CDR1 ENHRY and CDR2 SYGVKD. V lost 6 bases and J lost 6; bases outside the gene matches: 6. The CDR3 reads CAIREGLASDTQYF. The CDR3 DNA reads as TGTGCCATCAGGGAGGGACTAGCGTCTGATACGCAGTATTTT.

This chain links TRBV3-1 with TRBJ1-4; D call uncertain. The germline gives CDR1 LGHDT, CDR2 YNNKEL (reference sequence). The V gene lost 1 base and the J gene lost 7 bases, with 10 bases spanning the gap. This CDR3 comprises 14 residues. CDR3 amino acids: CASSQVSFSEKLFF. CDR3 sequence (DNA): TGTGCCAGCAGCCAAGTCAGTTTTTCTGAAAAACTGTTTTTT.

As concerns this clonotype: The junction shows a germline mismatch at one end, possibly a read error. The CDR3 nucleotides are TGTGCCAGCAGTCTTTACCTTTCGGTGGTGGGCACTGAAGCTTTCTTT. As protein: CASSLYLSVVGTEAFF. The chain joins TRBV10-3 to TRBJ1-1; D not certain. This CDR3 has 16 amino acids. Germline V CDR1 and CDR2: ENHRY, SYGVKD.

This chain links TRBV9 with TRBJ1-1, with unresolved D. There are 15 residues in the CDR3. Looked up from germline, CDR1 is SGDLS and CDR2 is YYNGEE. The V end lost 7 bases, the J end lost 5 bases, and 21 bases lay between the germline ends. CDR3 sequence: CASASSPVGLTEAFF. The CDR3 DNA reads TGTGCCAGCGCCAGCAGTCCAGTGGGTTTAACTGAAGCTTTCTTT.

This clonotype was picked up many times. The chain couples TRBV10-3 to TRBJ2-7; TRBD2 matches 11 bases. This CDR3 has 17 residues. The germline CDR1 and CDR2 sequences are ENHRY and SYGVKD. V lost 1 base, J lost 2 bases, and 7 bases stayed unmatched. CDR3 in DNA: TGTGCCATCAGTGAGTTTAGACTAGCGGGGAGAACCTACGAGCAGTACTTC. Protein: CAISEFRLAGRTYEQYF.

The chain couples TRBV29-1 to TRBJ1-1; D possibly corresponds to TRBD1 (5 bases). CDR3 length equals 12 residues. Trimming stripped 5 bases from V and 1 base from J, with 8 bases between. Germline V gives CDR1 SQVTM, CDR2 ANQGSEA. In DNA form, the CDR3 reads TGCAGCGTTCAAACAGGGAACACTGAAGCTTTCTTT. Translating gives CSVQTGNTEAFF.

V and J are TRBV12-3 or TRBV12-4 and TRBJ2-2; D may be TRBD2 (5 bases). The CDR3 spans 13 residues. Trimming removed 4 bases at V and 5 bases at J, with 8 bases between. Here the CDR3 DNA reads TGTGCCAGCAGTTACGGGAAGACCGGGGAGCTGTTTTTT. Translating gives CASSYGKTGELFF.

This chain links TRBV2 with TRBJ1-4; 7 bases match TRBD1. The CDR3 is 13 amino acids. After removal of 3 bases from V and 8 bases from J, the junction contained 3 bases not matched to a gene. CDR1 is SNHLY and CDR2 is FYNNEI in the germline V gene. The CDR3 reads CASSEDRIEKLFF. For the CDR3, the DNA is TGTGCCAGCAGTGAGGACAGGATAGAAAAACTGTTTTTT.

This clonotype appeared many times. The chain joins TRBV15 to TRBJ1-1, with a weak D call TRBD1 (5 bases). Germline CDR1 reads LNHNV; CDR2 reads YYDKDF (reference sequence). This CDR3 has 15 residues. V was trimmed by 1 base and J by 0 bases, leaving 9 bases between them. This CDR3 is CATSRVRGMNTEAFF. The CDR3 DNA sequence: TGTGCCACCAGCAGAGTTAGGGGTATGAACACTGAAGCTTTCTTT.